The sequence of this T cell receptor (beta chain) was determined in a study of T cells in Graves' hyperthyroidism and ophthalmopathy. Regions amplified from RNA transcripts were the TCR beta CDR3 regions. Using the HTBI primer set, a first-round RT-PCR was run on the TCR CDR3. A single record per CDR3 protein comes from TCRdb applying MiXCR to the multiplex PCR reads. This table has around 760,000 distinct CDR3 sequences, just over 35% appearing once. Specimen: blood. This sequence originates from a middle-aged woman with Graves' hyperthyroidism.

CDR3 protein: CASSPGLAGGPREQYF. Written as DNA, the CDR3 is TGTGCCAGTAGTCCGGGACTAGCGGGGGGGCCACGCGAGCAGTACTTC. The chain has TRBV19 and TRBJ2-7, with 16 bases identical to TRBD2. The V and J ends lost 5 bases and 6 bases, in that order; junction bases with no gene match: 7. Germline V gene data show CDR1 as LNHDA and CDR2 as SQIVND (reference sequence). The CDR3 totals 16 residues.